These 20 T cell receptor beta chains share one sample of origin, sequenced in a study of blood T cell repertoires in COVID-19. Assay: immunoSEQ multiplex PCR; the TCRdb copy retains only in-frame clones and omits some. The sample lists under 200,000 clones, 88% occurring once. Sequencing input: PBMCs or T cells enriched from blood (not recorded which). These receptors originate from a woman aged 45-60 years who had recovered from COVID-19.

V is TRBV25-1 and J is TRBJ1-3; no reliable D call. The CDR3 is made up of 11 amino acids. Germline-derived CDR1 and CDR2 are MGHDK and SYGVNS. V was shortened by 5 bases and J by 6 bases, with 5 bases between the two germline ends. The CDR3 nucleotides read TGTGCCAGCAGTCAGTTAAACACCATATATTTT. This gives the protein CASSQLNTIYF. Full variable domain (missing parts from reference TRBV25-1 and TRBJ1-3): EADIYQTPRYLVIGTGKKITLECSQTMGHDKMYWYQQDPGMELHLIHYSYGVNSTEKGDLSSESTVSRIRTEHFPLTLESARPSHTSQYLCASSQLNTIYFGEGSWLTVV.

The chain uses TRBV25-1 and TRBJ1-2; the D is unclear. This CDR3 is 14 amino acids long. Germline lookup yields CDR1 MGHDK and CDR2 SYGVNS. V lost 3 bases and J 4 bases, leaving 12 bases between the germline ends. Here the CDR3 DNA reads TGTGCCAGCAGTGAGAATCAGAGAGGCTATGGCTACACCTTC. Translation: CASSENQRGYGYTF.

This clone was seen just once. An end of the junction does not agree with germline; a read error may underlie this. The gene calls are TRBV2 and TRBJ1-2, with D unclear. From germline, CDR1 is SNHLY and CDR2 FYNNEI. The CDR3 is 12 residues long. The CDR3 here is CASSEVRWGYTF. The DNA of the CDR3 is TGTGCCAGCAGCGAAGTCCGGTGGGGCTACACCTTC.

DNA for the CDR3: TGTGCCAGCAGCCGGGGACTAGCGGGGGGCGAGCAGTACTTC. The encoded protein is CASSRGLAGGEQYF. The V call is TRBV6-2 or TRBV6-3, the J call TRBJ2-7, with 15 bases identical to TRBD2. Germline CDR1 reads MNHEY; CDR2 reads SVGEGT. V lost 6 bases, J lost 6 bases, and 3 bases stayed unmatched. The CDR3 sequence is 14 residues long.

The chain employs TRBV30 and TRBJ1-1; D perhaps matches TRBD1 (5 bases). Trimming stripped 4 bases from V and 3 bases from J, with 18 bases between. From germline, CDR1 is GTSNPN and CDR2 SVGIG (reference sequence). The CDR3 spans 15 residues. As DNA, the CDR3 is TGTGCCTGGACCCCTGGGGGGGGATCGGACACTGAAGCTTTCTTT. This translates into CAWTPGGGSDTEAFF.

This sequence joins TRBV24-1 and TRBJ1-2; unclear D gene. V was shortened by 0 bases and J by 14 bases, with 21 bases between the two germline ends. The CDR3 contains 15 residues. Germline V CDR1 and CDR2: KGHDR, SFDVKD. CDR3 DNA sequence: TGTGCCACCAGTGATTTGTCAGTTGGAATTATGGCTAGGACCTTC. Amino acid sequence: CATSDLSVGIMARTF.

J is TRBJ2-1 and V is TRBV30; possible D gene TRBD1, 6 bases. This CDR3 spans 16 amino acids. Germline V gene sequence: CDR1 GTSNPN, CDR2 SVGIG (reference sequence). The V and J ends lost 2 bases and 0 bases respectively, with 14 bases between them. The CDR3 sequence: CAWSQGIRSSYNEQFF. The DNA for the CDR3 is TGTGCCTGGAGTCAGGGGATACGGAGCTCCTACAATGAGCAGTTCTTC.

V is TRBV19 and J is TRBJ1-4; D possibly corresponds to TRBD1 (5 bases). CDR1 is LNHDA and CDR2 is SQIVND in the germline V gene (reference sequence). V dropped 11 bases and J dropped 8 bases, with 24 bases sitting between them. The CDR3 consists of 15 residues. The CDR3 spells CACRAGWPNTEKLFF. CDR3 coding DNA: TGTGCCTGTCGGGCAGGGTGGCCCAATACGGAAAAACTGTTTTTT.

This rearrangement joins TRBV21-1 to TRBJ2-1; the DNA was not compared with TRBD2, the D call given in the table. TRBV21-1 corresponds to a pseudogene. This CDR3 comprises 20 residues. The CDR3: CASSKEIQRGGRSSLSEQFF. DNA of the CDR3: TGTGCCAGCAGCAAAGAAATCCAGCGGGGGGGCCGGAGCTCTTTGAGTGAGCAGTTCTTC.

The chain has TRBV6-5 and TRBJ2-5; D gene uncertain. Between the trimmed V and J ends, which lost 7 bases and 0 bases, there was a span of 6 bases. CDR1 is MNHEY, CDR2 SVGAGI, per germline. The CDR3 has 12 residues. The CDR3 sequence is CASTSYQETQYF. The CDR3 region has the DNA TGTGCCAGCACGAGCTACCAAGAGACCCAGTACTTC.

This CDR3 reads CASRAAGFVGNQPQHF. The CDR3 coding sequence is TGTGCCAGCAGGGCGGCAGGGTTCGTGGGCAATCAGCCCCAGCATTTT. V and J are TRBV2 and TRBJ1-5; D possibly corresponds to TRBD1 (5 bases). Germline V lookup: CDR1 SNHLY, CDR2 FYNNEI. This CDR3 spans 16 amino acids. Trimming stripped 6 bases from V and 2 bases from J, with 17 bases between. Based on the CDR3 plus reference TRBV2 and TRBJ1-5, the full variable domain is EPEVTQTPSHQVTQMGQEVILRCVPISNHLYFYWYRQILGQKVEFLVSFYNNEISEKSEIFDDQFSVERPDGSNFTLKIRSTKLEDSAMYFCASRAAGFVGNQPQHFGDGTRLSIL.

The chain carries TRBV2 and TRBJ2-2; tentatively, D is TRBD2 (5 bases). The CDR3 loop spans 11 amino acids. Germline V gene sequence: CDR1 SNHLY, CDR2 FYNNEI. Deletions cut 8 bases from V and 7 bases from J, with 8 bases between. In DNA form, the CDR3 reads TGTGCCAGCTGGAGGTTCGGGGAGCTGTTTTTT. As protein: CASWRFGELFF.

V usage is TRBV11-3 and J usage is TRBJ2-4, with 8 bases that match TRBD1. V dropped 4 bases and J dropped 4; count of bases not matched to a gene: 9. This CDR3 region has 16 residues. CDR1 is SGHNT and CDR2 is YENEEA in the germline V gene. Written as DNA, the CDR3 is TGTGCCAGCAGCTCCTCTGCCCGGACAGGGAAAAACATTCAGTACTTC. Residues: CASSSSARTGKNIQYF.

This chain links TRBV19 with TRBJ1-4; D unclear. Germline V gives CDR1 LNHDA, CDR2 SQIVND (reference sequence). This CDR3 comprises 13 residues. V was clipped by 5 bases and J by 7 bases, with 11 bases between them. The CDR3 DNA reads TGTGCCAGTAGTTTGCTGGGGAGTGAAAAACTGTTTTTT. This sequence encodes CASSLLGSEKLFF.

The V gene is TRBV7-9, the J gene TRBJ1-1, with a tentative D call TRBD1 (5 bases). V was clipped by 1 base and J by 0 bases, with 15 bases between them. CDR1 SEHNR and CDR2 FQNEAQ come from the germline V gene (reference sequence). This CDR3 contains 17 residues. CDR3 region: CASSLVQGFWMNTEAFF. The CDR3 DNA reads as TGTGCCAGCAGCTTAGTCCAGGGATTTTGGATGAACACTGAAGCTTTCTTT.

V gene TRBV11-3 combines with J gene TRBJ1-2, with D possibly TRBD1 on 6 matching bases. This CDR3 is built from 14 residues. Germline CDR1 SGHNT, CDR2 YENEEA. V gave up 2 bases and J gave up 6 bases, with 13 bases separating them. CDR3 DNA sequence: TGTGCCAGCAGCTTAACAGGGTACACTAATGGCTACACCTTC. Protein product: CASSLTGYTNGYTF.

The chain has TRBV9 and TRBJ2-3, with 10 bases matching TRBD2. Per germline, CDR1 SGDLS and CDR2 YYNGEE. The CDR3 runs 17 residues. J was trimmed by 0 bases and V by 4 bases; bases with no gene match: 8. DNA of the CDR3: TGTGCCAGCAGCCGAAGCGGGGGGGACCCAAGCACAGATACGCAGTATTTT. Its translation is CASSRSGGDPSTDTQYF.

The chain uses TRBV5-1 and TRBJ2-3, with a tentative D call TRBD2 (6 bases). In germline, CDR1 is SGHRS, CDR2 YFSETQ. The V and J ends lost 0 bases and 2 bases respectively, with 13 bases between them. This CDR3 is 16 amino acids long. The CDR3 sequence is CASSLVPGDLTDTQYF. DNA for the CDR3: TGCGCCAGCAGCTTGGTCCCGGGGGACCTCACAGATACGCAGTATTTT.

The V and J genes are TRBV30 and TRBJ1-5; 12 bases are shared with TRBD1. The germline CDR1 and CDR2 sequences are GTSNPN and SVGIG (reference sequence). CDR3 length: 18 amino acids. The junction had 10 bases not matched to a gene; V was cut back by 4 bases and J by 0 bases. The CDR3 DNA reads as TGTGCCTGGAACTCGGGACAGGGGGCCCACTATAGCAATCAGCCCCAGCATTTT. Its protein product is CAWNSGQGAHYSNQPQHF.

V is TRBV12-3 or TRBV12-4 and J is TRBJ1-2; maybe TRBD1 (5 bases). Deletions cut 2 bases from V and 2 bases from J, with 6 bases between. The CDR3 extends over 13 amino acids. The CDR3: CASSLKGNYGYTF. DNA of the CDR3: TGTGCCAGCAGTTTAAAGGGGAACTATGGCTACACCTTC.